This is a list of T cell receptor beta chains from one sample in a study of blood T cell repertoires in COVID-19. TCRdb's copy holds only in-frame clones and misses some; the assay was immunoSEQ multiplex PCR. The sample includes roughly 15,000 clones, 75% to 90% seen only once; the top ten take roughly 15%. The sequenced sample was peripheral blood. The source is a middle-aged man with active COVID-19. The conserved cysteine and the conserved F or W are not part of the CDR3 here. D genes are given only for firm matches.

D gene,V gene,CDR3 length,J gene,CDR3 protein
TRBD1,TRBV19,12,TRBJ2-4,ASRPRGPGFIQY
-,TRBV11-3,16,TRBJ1-2,ASSLVPGHKPQNYGYT
TRBD1,TRBV7-2,14,TRBJ1-1,ASSPGGDRRYTEAF
TRBD1,TRBV6-5,14,TRBJ2-1,ASSNLGQSSYNEQF
TRBD2,TRBV7-2,14,TRBJ2-1,ASSVATSSNHNEQF
TRBD1,TRBV5-4,13,TRBJ1-1,ASSFGQGADTEAF
-,TRBV29-1,10,TRBJ1-1,SVLGGNTEAF
TRBD1,TRBV15,12,TRBJ2-2,ATSPGQAAGELF
TRBD2,TRBV5-5,16,TRBJ2-1,ASSPSTSGRPPYNEQF
TRBD2,TRBV30,12,TRBJ2-2,AWRVREYGGELF
-,TRBV7-2,12,TRBJ2-7,ASSFLAVSYEQY
-,TRBV29-1,10,TRBJ2-5,SVQEPQETQY
-,TRBV4-1,12,TRBJ1-4,ASSRDSATQKLF
TRBD2,TRBV7-9,16,TRBJ2-6,ASSPGLAGGSGANVLT
-,TRBV5-6,11,TRBJ1-1,ASNPSGGTEAF
TRBD2,TRBV6-2/TRBV6-3,14,TRBJ2-1,ASSYSGLAGGGEQF
TRBD2,TRBV28,12,TRBJ2-1,AIAAGEPYNEQF
-,TRBV28,14,TRBJ2-1,ASINMGASSYNEQF
-,TRBV7-9,13,TRBJ1-1,ASLREGGWNTEAF
-,TRBV6-2/TRBV6-3,13,TRBJ1-2,ASSSPAAQGRGYT
TRBD2,TRBV4-1,13,TRBJ2-5,ASSLGSGGQETQY
-,TRBV7-9,13,TRBJ2-7,ASSLAGSGGYEQY
-,TRBV4-2,11,TRBJ2-1,ASSQDPRDKQF
TRBD1,TRBV19,13,TRBJ1-2,ASSILQGSGYGYT
-,TRBV18,14,TRBJ1-5,ASSPNREGSNQPQH
TRBD1,TRBV2,12,TRBJ1-1,ASIKQGSNTEAF
TRBD2,TRBV5-1,14,TRBJ2-2,ASSLRLAGGSGELF
-,TRBV4-2,9,TRBJ2-7,ASSSGYEQY